This TCR beta chain was identified in a study of blood T cells in healthy people across ages. Findings and caveats of the study: Per-million-T-cell TCR beta diversity fell roughly linearly with age.

Healthy Caucasian individuals from Russia aged roughly 6 to 100 served as donors. Each sample yielded at least 5.5 micrograms of PBMC total RNA. This CDR3 is built from 16 residues. The junction had 8 bases not matched to a gene; V was cut back by 5 bases and J by 7 bases. Germline lookup yields CDR1 MNHEY and CDR2 SVGEGT. For the second PCR, which ran for about 6 to 12 cycles, a sample-barcoded 5' primer and a J-beta primer mix were used. Using its own MiXCR run on the 5' RACE reads, TCRdb lists one record per CDR3 protein. The sample includes some 710,000 distinct CDR3 sequences, 35% to 60% of them seen just once. Concerning this clonotype: Its specificity is unknown.

The gene calls are TRBV6-2 or TRBV6-3 and TRBJ2-1; 13 bases line up with TRBD2. The source is an older man in good health. The specimen sequenced was blood. The CDR3 DNA reads as TGTGCCAGCAGTGGACCCCGGACTAGCGGGAGTAATGAGCAGTTCTTC. It specifies CASSGPRTSGSNEQFF.